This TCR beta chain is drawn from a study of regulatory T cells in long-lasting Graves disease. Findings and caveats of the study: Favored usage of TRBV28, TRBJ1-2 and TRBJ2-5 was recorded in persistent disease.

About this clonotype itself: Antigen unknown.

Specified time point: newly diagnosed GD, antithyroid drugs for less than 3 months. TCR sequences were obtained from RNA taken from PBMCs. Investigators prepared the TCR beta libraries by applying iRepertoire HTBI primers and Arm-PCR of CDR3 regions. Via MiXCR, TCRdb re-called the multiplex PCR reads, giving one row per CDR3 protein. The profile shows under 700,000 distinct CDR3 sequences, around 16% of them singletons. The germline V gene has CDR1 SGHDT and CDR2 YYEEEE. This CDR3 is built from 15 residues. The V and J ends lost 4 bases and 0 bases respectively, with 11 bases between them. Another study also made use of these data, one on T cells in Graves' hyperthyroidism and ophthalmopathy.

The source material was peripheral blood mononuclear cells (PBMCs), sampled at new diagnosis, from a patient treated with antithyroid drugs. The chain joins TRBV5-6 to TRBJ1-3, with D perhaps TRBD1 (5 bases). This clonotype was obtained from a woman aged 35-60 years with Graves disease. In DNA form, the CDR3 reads TGTGCCAGCAGCCCTCTAGGGGACTCTGGAAACACCATATATTTT. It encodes CASSPLGDSGNTIYF. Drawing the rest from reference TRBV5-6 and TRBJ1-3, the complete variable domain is DAGVTQSPTHLIKTRGQQVTLRCSPKSGHDTVSWYQQALGQGPQFIFQYYEEEERQRGNFPDRFSGHQFPNYSSELNVNALLLGDSALYLCASSPLGDSGNTIYFGEGSWLTVV.